The sequence of this TCR beta chain was determined in a study of shared clonotypes between healthy human individuals. Sequencing used immunoSEQ multiplex PCR; TCRdb keeps in-frame clones, though not all of them. The sample consists of roughly 220,000 clones, 60% to 80% of them appearing once. Germline-derived CDR1 and CDR2 are ENHRY and SYGVKD. V was clipped by 5 bases and J by 3 bases, with 14 bases between them. The CDR3 runs to 14 residues. The sample taken for sequencing was memory CD4+ T cells sorted from blood. Regarding subset: CD45RA-negative fraction. The chain combines TRBV10-3 with TRBJ2-7, with a possible D match to TRBD1 (6 bases). The TCR comes from a man younger than 45 in good health. CDR3 amino acids: CAISSQGMIYEQYF. The CDR3 DNA is TGTGCCATCAGTAGTCAGGGGATGATCTACGAGCAGTACTTC.